This T cell receptor beta chain derives from a study of blood T cell repertoires in COVID-19 (dated by TCRdb to about 2020). Regarding the research as a whole: Samples covering the acute and convalescent phases of COVID-19 were provided by collaborators in the United States, Italy and Spain. Sample metadata almost always included a de-identified subject ID, COVID-19 status, age in years and sex. The prospective study material was composed of cDNA or gDNA derived from T cells, B-cell-depleted T cells, or PBMCs. The repertoires were made available in a free public database intended to serve as a resource for research on the immune response to SARS-CoV-2. Samples were obtained from the ongoing ImmuneRACE study (first 160 participants) and from 1,254 subjects provided by 6 global collaborators. HLA class I and class II types, where available, came from metadata supplied by the sample provider rather than from assay-based typing. Subjects who had been exposed to COVID-19, were actively infected with it, or had recovered from it provided the deeply sampled blood TCRbeta repertoires that made up the dataset. General conclusions and limits of the study: The quantity of clinical and demographic metadata differed by source and by participant and was supplied without curation.

TCRbeta CDR3 regions were amplified from genomic DNA using the immunoSEQ Assay, a bias-controlled multiplex PCR. Per the authors' processing: Nucleated cell counts per sample were estimated from amplification of reference gene primers within the assay. To quantify the absolute abundance of each unique TCRbeta CDR3 rearrangement, sequence reads were collapsed and filtered. For each sample, productive Simpson clonality was calculated as the square root of Simpson's diversity index over productive rearrangements. The table comes from immuneACCESS by way of TCRdb, which keeps in-frame sequences with V and J called. Part of the clones is missing from these tables; in studies checked, under half for an unresolved V gene and the rest for unknown reasons. D and trimming come from the DNA, and the V and J calls and clone size come from that table. This sample holds a few hundred thousand clones; roughly 85% were observed only once. The ten most abundant clones make up 2.4% of the sample.

A note on this clone: No antigen is known for it. Qualities for individual bases were not recorded, and no much larger clone is one base off.

At one collaborating source in Seattle, patients were enrolled during active infection and were followed longitudinally through the course of disease. Whole blood was collected in K2EDTA tubes by collaborating institutions according to the institutions' own protocols. For TCRbeta analysis, collaborators shipped samples as frozen whole blood, isolated PBMCs, or DNA extracted from either of those sample types. Measured from the cysteine to the phenylalanine, the CDR3 is 17 residues long. Only the CDR3 region is kept as DNA, spanning 51 bases read in frame from base 1. CDR1 and CDR2 are read off the germline V gene as SNHLY and FYNNEI. V and J are truncated by 2 bases and 0 bases respectively, leaving an intervening sequence of 14 bases.

Sequenced input: peripheral blood. The sequence joins TRBV2 to TRBJ2-4; the D gene cannot be resolved reliably. The receptor was derived from a woman aged 70 to 79 with COVID-19, enrolled during active disease. The DNA sequence follows: TGTGCCAGCAGTGAAAGTATAACGTGGGCAGCCAAAAACATTCAGTACTTC. This gives the protein CASSESITWAAKNIQYF.